The present TCR beta chain was sequenced within a study of T cell repertoires in cytomegalovirus infection. Overall study context: Based on public TCR beta signatures, there were indications of CMV infection and of a matching HLA type.

V was pared by 5 bases and J by 6 bases, with 6 bases of the junction left unmatched. The CDR3 runs to 15 residues. CDR1 SGHTA and CDR2 FQGNSA come from the germline V gene. This clonotype occurred many times. TCRdb fed the reads into MiXCR, producing one record per CDR3 protein. Here the sample spans about 260,000 distinct CDR3 sequences, around 13% being singletons. V is TRBV7-2 and J is TRBJ2-5, with TRBD2 matching over 13 bases. Sequencing used PBMCs. The clonotype was recovered from a human donor in good health (CMV status not recorded). Some clones in this sample may be carry-over from other donors' samples. CDR3 DNA: TGTGCCAGCAGCGAAGGGACTAGCGGGGTGCAGACCCAGTACTTC. It yields the protein CASSEGTSGVQTQYF.